Listed below are T cell receptor beta chains from one sample, sequenced in a study of T cell responses to AZD1222 COVID-19 vaccine. The repertoire was sequenced with immunoSEQ multiplex PCR; TCRdb's copy has only in-frame clones and lacks some. The top ten clones hold under 3.5% of a sample with more than 110,000 clones, approximately 86% of them seen once. Sequencing was performed on peripheral blood, taken on day 0 of AZD1222 vaccination. The receptors here all came from an adult in good health. CDR3s include the opening cysteine and the closing phenylalanine or tryptophan. D genes are given only for firm matches. Size tells how often a clone was seen (once, few, many) or the class of an expanded clone, and some rows leave it out.

>once|TRBD1|TRBJ1-6|TRBV5-1
TGCGCCAGCAGCTTGATCCCGGGACAGGATAATTCACCCCTCCACTTT
CASSLIPGQDNSPLHF
>-|-|TRBJ1-2|TRBV30
TGTGCCTGGAGTCTCGAGAGGCAGGGGAATGGCTACACCTTC
CAWSLERQGNGYTF
>-|TRBD1|TRBJ2-3|TRBV5-1
TGCGCCAGCAGCCCTCCGGGACAGGGTGCAGATACGCAGTATTTT
CASSPPGQGADTQYF
>-|-|TRBJ1-1|TRBV5-1
TGCGCCAGCAGCTTGGATGGGATTGGCACTGAAGCTTTCTTT
CASSLDGIGTEAFF
>-|-|TRBJ2-2|TRBV4-3
TGCGCCAGCAGCCTCTGGAACACCGGGGAGCTGTTTTTT
CASSLWNTGELFF
>-|-|TRBJ1-5|TRBV19
TGTGCCAGTAGTCCTCAGGGGCGAGACCAGCCCCAGCATTTT
CASSPQGRDQPQHF
>-|TRBD1|TRBJ1-1|TRBV7-2
TGTGCCAGCAGCTTAGAAATCCCAACAGGGGGACTCGTCACTGAAGCTTTCTTT
CASSLEIPTGGLVTEAFF
>-|-|TRBJ2-1|TRBV21-1
TGTGCCACCTCTGTGGGACTAACGGACAATGAGCAGTTCTTC
CATSVGLTDNEQFF
>-|-|TRBJ2-1|TRBV7-2
TGTGCCAGCAGCCCGTCTCCAGCGGACAATGAGCAGTTCTTC
CASSPSPADNEQFF
>-|TRBD1|TRBJ1-2|TRBV11-2
TGTGCCAGCAGCAACACCGGGACAGGGTATGGCTACACCTTC
CASSNTGTGYGYTF
>-|-|TRBJ1-1|TRBV7-3
TGTGCCAGCTCGGCAGACCAGAACACTGAAGCTTTCTTT
CASSADQNTEAFF
>-|-|TRBJ1-1|TRBV9
TGTGCCAGCAGCACCCTCCAGAACACTGAAGCTTTCTTT
CASSTLQNTEAFF
>-|-|TRBJ1-5|TRBV10-2
TGCGCCACCGCTCAGGGACCGTATAGCAATCAGCCCCAGCATTTT
CATAQGPYSNQPQHF
>-|TRBD1|TRBJ1-3|TRBV14
TGTGCCAGCAGCCCATTACCGGGACAGGGCGATTCTGGAAACACCATATATTTT
CASSPLPGQGDSGNTIYF
>-|TRBD2|TRBJ2-3|TRBV4-3
TGCGCCAGCAGCCAAGGCGGACTAGGAGATACGCAGTATTTT
CASSQGGLGDTQYF
>-|-|TRBJ1-1|TRBV4-1
TGCGCCAGCAGCCAAGTTACGGTGAACACTGAAGCTTTCTTT
CASSQVTVNTEAFF
>once|TRBD1|TRBJ1-1|TRBV28
TGTGCCAGCAGAGTGACAGGGGGCTGGACTGAAGCTTTCTTT
CASRVTGGWTEAFF
>-|-|TRBJ1-5|TRBV18
TGTGCCAGCTCACCACAGGGGGATCAGCCCCAGCATTTT
CASSPQGDQPQHF
>-|-|TRBJ2-3|TRBV27
TGTGCCAGCAGTTTATATCCCTACGGGAGTATTACAGATACGCAGTATTTT
CASSLYPYGSITDTQYF
>-|-|TRBJ1-2|TRBV27
TGTGCCAGCAGCCACCCTCCCGGGACGGGAGGGTTTTACACCTTC
CASSHPPGTGGFYTF
>-|-|TRBJ2-7|TRBV3-1/TRBV3-2
TGTGCCAGCAGCCGAACCCAGGGTAATGGGCTGGAGCAGTACTTC
CASSRTQGNGLEQYF
>-|TRBD2|TRBJ2-1|TRBV6-2/TRBV6-3
TGTGCCAGCAGTTTCCTGACTAGCGGGCTCTACAATGAGCAGTTCTTC
CASSFLTSGLYNEQFF
>-|-|TRBJ1-4|TRBV27
TGTGCCAGCAGTCCCCGAGGTGGTGTTCAGGAAAAACTGTTTTTT
CASSPRGGVQEKLFF
>-|TRBD1|TRBJ2-7|TRBV27
TGTGCCAGCAGGTCAAGGGTGCTGGACAGGGAACCCTACGAGCAGTACTTC
CASRSRVLDREPYEQYF
>-|-|TRBJ1-3|TRBV14
TGTGCCAGCAGCCAAGTCGGTGTGGCTGGAAACACCATATATTTT
CASSQVGVAGNTIYF
>-|TRBD1|TRBJ1-2|TRBV27
TGTGCCAGCAGTTTACGGCAGGGGGCGTTCTATGGCTACACCTTC
CASSLRQGAFYGYTF
>-|TRBD2|TRBJ2-7|TRBV7-3
TGTGCCAGCAGCCCCGGCGGGAGAAAGTACGAGCAGTACTTC
CASSPGGRKYEQYF
>-|TRBD1|TRBJ1-5|TRBV30
TGTGCCTGGAGTATCCCCGGGACAGGGAATCAGCCCCAGCATTTT
CAWSIPGTGNQPQHF
>few|-|TRBJ1-1|TRBV4-1
TGCGCCAGCAGCAAATTACGTCAGACGAACACTGAAGCTTTCTTT
CASSKLRQTNTEAFF
>-|-|TRBJ1-1|TRBV30
TGTGCCTGGAGTATGGGGGGAGCCACTGAAGCTTTCTTT
CAWSMGGATEAFF
>few|TRBD1|TRBJ1-1|TRBV30
TGTGCCTGGAGTGTAAAGGGGACAGGGAGGGTTGGCACTGAAGCTTTCTTT
CAWSVKGTGRVGTEAFF
>few|-|TRBJ1-6|TRBV18
TGTGCCAGCTCACCAACGGACGATTCACCCCTCCACTTT
CASSPTDDSPLHF
>once|-|TRBJ2-7|TRBV7-9
TGTGCCAGCAGCTTAGTGGCGCTACCCTCCTACGAGCAGTACTTC
CASSLVALPSYEQYF
>once|-|TRBJ2-7|TRBV30
TGTGCCTGGAGGAAAATGGGAACCTACGAGCAGTACTTC
CAWRKMGTYEQYF
>-|TRBD2|TRBJ2-1|TRBV7-2
TGTGCCAGCAGCTTAGATCAGGTGGCTAGCGGGGACGAGCAGTTCTTC
CASSLDQVASGDEQFF
>-|-|TRBJ2-3|TRBV18
TGTGCCAGCTCACCATGGACAGTTAGCACAGATACGCAGTATTTT
CASSPWTVSTDTQYF
>-|-|TRBJ1-6|TRBV4-3
TGCGCCAGCAGCCAAACCGTGAATTCACCCCTCCACTTT
CASSQTVNSPLHF
>-|-|TRBJ1-5|TRBV28
TGTGCCAGCAGTTTATCCGACCCGACGGCCTGGCCCCAGCATTTT
CASSLSDPTAWPQHF
>-|TRBD1|TRBJ1-5|TRBV9
TGTGCCAGCAGCGTAGGGCCAGGGGGTGGCAATCAGCCCCAGCATTTT
CASSVGPGGGNQPQHF
>-|TRBD2|TRBJ2-1|TRBV3-1/TRBV3-2
TGTGCCAGCAGGGACGAGAGACTAGCGGGAGGTAACAATGAGCAGTTCTTC
CASRDERLAGGNNEQFF
>-|TRBD2|TRBJ2-2|TRBV7-9
TGTGCCAGCACACCCCTAGCGGGAAGCACCGGGGAGCTGTTTTTT
CASTPLAGSTGELFF
>-|-|TRBJ1-5|TRBV19
TGTGCCAGTAGTAGTGGAGGGAGAGGAAGCAATCAGCCCCAGCATTTT
CASSSGGRGSNQPQHF
>once|TRBD1|TRBJ2-7|TRBV27
TGTGCCAGCAAAACCGGACAGGGAGACGGCGAGCAGTACTTC
CASKTGQGDGEQYF
>-|-|TRBJ2-5|TRBV11-2
TGTGCCAGCAGCTTAGCACAACAAGAGACCCAGTACTTC
CASSLAQQETQYF
>-|-|TRBJ2-7|TRBV14
TGTGCCAGCGCAGGGCGGGACGGCAGAACTCACTTGGCCACCTACGAGCAGTACTTC
CASAGRDGRTHLATYEQYF
>-|-|TRBJ2-7|TRBV10-3
TGTGCCATCAGTGAGTCTGGGGACGCAACGTCCGAGCAGTACTTC
CAISESGDATSEQYF
>once|-|TRBJ2-7|TRBV2
TGTGCCATCCTCAACAGAGAAGGGCAGTACTTC
CAILNREGQYF
>-|-|TRBJ1-2|TRBV28
TGTGCCAGCAGTCGACTAAAAATAACAGGGAAGAGTGGCTACACCTTC
CASSRLKITGKSGYTF
>-|-|TRBJ1-2|TRBV28
TGTGCCAGCAGACGAACAGAGGCTCGAGTAACTAACTATGGCTACACCTTC
CASRRTEARVTNYGYTF
>-|-|TRBJ1-2|TRBV6-2/TRBV6-3
TGTGCCAGCAGTTACGGCTTGGGATACACCTTC
CASSYGLGYTF
>-|-|TRBJ2-3|TRBV27
TGTGCCAGCGCTCGGGGTAAGGGGACAGATACGCAGTATTTT
CASARGKGTDTQYF
>-|-|TRBJ1-2|TRBV9
TGTGCCAGCAGCGTAGGCGAGGGATTAGGCTACACCTTC
CASSVGEGLGYTF
>once|-|TRBJ2-1|TRBV5-1
TGCGCCAGCAGCGACTCTAGTTACGCTGAGCAGTTCTTC
CASSDSSYAEQFF
>-|TRBD2|TRBJ2-3|TRBV28
TGTGCCAGCAGCCCAGGACTAGCGGGAGCAGATACGCAGTATTTT
CASSPGLAGADTQYF
>-|-|TRBJ2-3|TRBV7-8
TGTGCCAGCAGCTTAGCGTCCCGCGGTTCGGGAGATACGCAGTATTTT
CASSLASRGSGDTQYF
>-|-|TRBJ1-6|TRBV5-4
TGTGCCAGCAGCATAGACAGCAATTCACCCCTCCACTTT
CASSIDSNSPLHF
>-|TRBD1|TRBJ2-2|TRBV27
TGTGCCAGCAGTTCGACCCGGACAGGGGGCGTCTGGACCGGGGAGCTGTTTTTT
CASSSTRTGGVWTGELFF
>-|-|TRBJ2-5|TRBV5-1
TGCGCCAGCAGTTCTAGCGATGAGGGAGAGACCCAGTACTTC
CASSSSDEGETQYF
>-|-|TRBJ2-5|TRBV7-8
TGTGCCAGCAGCCCAGAAAGGGGGCAAGAGACCCAGTACTTC
CASSPERGQETQYF
>few|TRBD1|TRBJ1-1|TRBV7-2
TGTGCCAGCACCCGGGTGGGGACAGGGAAGCTTGAAGCTTTCTTT
CASTRVGTGKLEAFF